The subject of this entry is one TCR beta chain. Its antigen is not identified. The data were taken from a study of OX40 agonist ivuxolimab in advanced cancers. Overall study findings and caveats: At 0.1 to 3.0 mg/kg and by week 6, clonal expansion occurred in CD4+ and CD8+ blood T cells.

Clones were sequenced by immunoSEQ multiplex PCR, and TCRdb holds only the in-frame ones, with some missing. The sample contains some 79,000 clones, around 90% of which appear only once. This CDR3 is 16 amino acids long. The germline gives CDR1 KGHSH, CDR2 LQKENI. J lost 0 bases, V lost 1 base, and 4 bases had no gene match. This sample comprised CD4+ or CD8+ T cells sorted from blood, obtained in a trial of the OX40 agonist ivuxolimab. The V call is TRBV18, the J call TRBJ2-3; 7 bases line up with TRBD2. This receptor was taken from an adult with an advanced solid tumor such as melanoma, head and neck, liver or kidney cancer. Written as DNA, the CDR3 is TGTGCCAGCTCACCACAACGGGAGGCTAGCACAGATACGCAGTATTTT. Its protein is CASSPQREASTDTQYF.